Shown below are 10 T cell receptor beta chains from a single sample sequenced in a study of T cells after yellow fever vaccination (dated by TCRdb to between 2018 and 2020). The library came from 5' RACE. TCRdb names Illumina HiSeq 2500 as the instrument used. TCRdb cleaned the public reads at Q25 with fastp, built clones with MiXCR and kept in-frame beta chains. Duplicate CDR3 protein sequences are folded into a single record with the most common DNA and genes. The sample table lists about 550,000 distinct CDR3 sequences, 15% to 20% of them with a count of one. 14% of the sample rests with the top ten. The treatment or condition label corresponds to: live attenuated yellow fever vaccine strain. The sequencing here drew on PBMCs, taken 15 days after the yellow fever booster vaccination. Source of these receptors: a man aged 30 to 39 who received the YFV17D yellow fever vaccine.

CDR3 loop: CASSPEGRAHNEQFF. CDR3 coding DNA: TGTGCCAGCAGCCCCGAGGGGAGGGCCCACAATGAGCAGTTCTTC. The V gene is TRBV9, the J gene TRBJ2-1; 7 bases map to TRBD2. The CDR3 sequence is 15 residues long. Germline V gene data show CDR1 as SGDLS and CDR2 as YYNGEE. Trimming at V came to 4 bases and at J to 5 bases, leaving 9 bases not matched to a gene.

This clonotype was detected a few times. This sequence joins TRBV27 and TRBJ2-7; the D is unclear. Trimming left V 8 bases short and J 6 bases short, with 14 bases between. Germline assignment: CDR1 MNHEY and CDR2 SMNVEV (reference sequence). This CDR3 is 12 amino acids long. Here the CDR3 reads CASYHSAAEQYF. The DNA for the CDR3 is TGTGCCAGCTATCATTCGGCCGCCGAGCAGTACTTC.

This chain joins TRBV7-8 and TRBJ2-7, with TRBD1 identical over 7 bases. V lost 5 bases, J lost 3 bases, and 16 bases stayed unmatched. The CDR3 covers 17 residues. Germline CDR1 SGHVS, CDR2 FQNEAQ. The CDR3 DNA is TGTGCCAGCAGCCTCCTGAGGCGACAGGGAGACGTCTACGAGCAGTACTTC. It is translated as CASSLLRRQGDVYEQYF.

The chain joins TRBV7-9 to TRBJ1-1; 9 bases are a match to TRBD1. Germline V CDR1 and CDR2: SEHNR, FQNEAQ (reference sequence). CDR3 length: 17 residues. V was clipped by 4 bases and J by 1 base; unmatched bases: 10. The CDR3 DNA is TGTGCCAGCAGCTCACAAGAACAGGGGGCCTCGAACACTGAAGCTTTCTTT. It translates to CASSSQEQGASNTEAFF.

V and J are TRBV6-6 and TRBJ2-7, with D unresolved. Deletions cut 8 bases from V and 2 bases from J, with 13 bases between. Germline CDR1 is MNHNY and CDR2 is SVGAGI (reference sequence). CDR3 size: 13 residues. CDR3 bases: TGTGCCAGCTGCGGCACGGAGACCTACGAGCAGTACTTC. Translating it yields CASCGTETYEQYF.

This clonotype was seen only a few times. The chain joins TRBV20-1 to TRBJ2-7; a possible D gene is TRBD1 (6 bases). The CDR3 extends over 15 amino acids. From germline, CDR1 is DFQATT and CDR2 SNEGSKA (reference sequence). With 0 bases removed from V and 1 base from J, the gap between germline ends came to 13 bases. The CDR3 reads CSARDRGRGSYEQYF. The DNA for the CDR3 is TGCAGTGCTAGAGATAGAGGCAGGGGTTCCTACGAGCAGTACTTC.

This clonotype was seen more than once but under ten times. The CDR3 DNA reads as TGCGCCAGCAGCCAGACTAGCGGGAGGGACTACGAGCAGTACTTC. Translated: CASSQTSGRDYEQYF. The chain uses TRBV4-3 and TRBJ2-7, with 14 bases that match TRBD2. The J segment lost 3 bases and the V segment lost 3 bases, leaving 1 base of the junction unmatched. Germline assignment: CDR1 LGHNA and CDR2 YSLEER. This CDR3 has 15 residues.

CDR3: CASSIGQLAAITDTQYF. CDR3 in DNA: TGCGCCAGCAGCATTGGCCAGCTAGCGGCTATCACAGATACGCAGTATTTT. The gene calls are TRBV5-1 and TRBJ2-3; 7 bases align to TRBD2. CDR1 and CDR2 from the germline V gene are SGHRS and YFSETQ. This CDR3 comprises 17 residues. The V and J ends lost 4 bases and 2 bases, in that order; junction bases with no gene match: 13. Filled out from reference TRBV5-1 and TRBJ2-3, the complete variable domain reads KAGVTQTPRYLIKTRGQQVTLSCSPISGHRSVSWYQQTPGQGLQFLFEYFSETQRNKGNFPGRFSGRQFSNSRSEMNVSTLELGDSALYLCASSIGQLAAITDTQYFGPGTRLTVL.

This chain uses TRBV19 with TRBJ2-5; 7 positions match TRBD2. The CDR3 is 14 amino acids. Germline V CDR1 and CDR2: LNHDA, SQIVND (reference sequence). V trimming: 10 bases; J trimming: 0 bases; junction bases outside the gene matches: 8. CDR3 in DNA: TGTGCCACTCAGCGGGGACGGTACCAAGAGACCCAGTACTTC. This codes for CATQRGRYQETQYF.

Only a few counts were recorded for this clonotype. The CDR3 protein is CASSSHPGQGYLAGELFF. DNA of the CDR3: TGCGCCAGCAGTTCTCATCCGGGACAGGGTTATTTGGCCGGGGAGCTGTTTTTT. This chain connects TRBV5-1 to TRBJ2-2, with 9 bases fitting TRBD1. There are 18 residues in the CDR3. Germline loops: CDR1 SGHRS, CDR2 YFSETQ. V trimming: 5 bases; J trimming: 6 bases; junction bases outside the gene matches: 17.